The clone carrying this T cell receptor beta chain was counted between two and nine times. Its antigen remains unknown. This sample stems from a study of T cells after yellow fever vaccination. Study-level background: Each low-cell-number fraction was prepared by means of SMART-Seq v4 Ultra Low Input.

Broader study findings: Detected again after the booster were most primary-vaccination clones, at about 96% CD4 and 70% to 90% CD8. A limited proportion of clonotypes was detected within both the CD4 and CD8 compartments.

5'RACE template switching generated TCR cDNA, adding a universal primer site and UMIs. TCRdb processed the 5' RACE reads anew with MiXCR; each CDR3 protein has one entry. The data hold fewer than 650,000 distinct CDR3 sequences, with about a fifth observed a single time. Germline values: CDR1 MGHRA, CDR2 YSYEKL. CDR3 length equals 18 residues. J was trimmed by 7 bases and V by 6 bases; bases with no gene match: 12. The sequence was obtained from a man aged 18-30 years who received the YFV17D yellow fever vaccine. Specimen: PBMCs, collected roughly 23 days after the first yellow fever vaccination. The chain couples TRBV4-1 to TRBJ2-1, with 16 bases lining up with TRBD2. The CDR3 region has the DNA TGCGCCAGCAGGCAACCGGGACTAGCGGGGGGGCCAGCAAATGAGCAGTTCTTC. Translating gives CASRQPGLAGGPANEQFF.